A selection of T cell receptor beta chains follows, all from one sample in a study of blood T cell repertoires in COVID-19. Generated by immunoSEQ multiplex PCR, the TCRdb table keeps only in-frame clones and is missing some. Here the sample spans around 390,000 clones, about 86% being singletons. Sequenced material: PBMCs or T cells enriched from blood (not recorded which). Every receptor here comes from a woman between 45 and 65 years old who had recovered from COVID-19. The CDR3 runs from the conserved cysteine through the conserved F or W. Fields, in order: J gene, clone size, D gene, V gene, CDR3 protein, CDR3 DNA. A D gene is named only where the DNA matches it firmly. Part of the rows lack a size; the others show once, few, many or a class for expanded clones.

TRBJ1-2,NA,NA,TRBV9,CASSDQDYGYTF,TGTGCCAGCAGCGATCAGGATTATGGCTACACCTTC
TRBJ1-1,NA,NA,TRBV7-9,CASSLAPPIGTLNTEAFF,TGTGCCAGCAGCTTAGCGCCCCCGATCGGGACTCTGAACACTGAAGCTTTCTTT
TRBJ1-1,NA,NA,TRBV12-3/TRBV12-4,CASSGGSVTEAFF,TGTGCCAGCAGCGGAGGGTCGGTCACTGAAGCTTTCTTT
TRBJ2-3,NA,NA,TRBV30,CAWSLGGERSTQYF,TGTGCCTGGAGTCTCGGCGGGGAAAGAAGTACGCAGTATTTT
TRBJ2-2,few,NA,TRBV7-3,CASSPGLGTGELFF,TGTGCCAGCAGCCCGGGACTGGGAACCGGGGAGCTGTTTTTT
TRBJ1-2,NA,TRBD1,TRBV28,CASSLESSTGVYGYTF,TGTGCCAGCAGTCTAGAATCCTCGACAGGGGTCTATGGCTACACCTTC
TRBJ1-5,NA,TRBD1,TRBV7-2,CASSSDRVWGNQPQHF,TGTGCCAGCAGCTCCGACAGGGTCTGGGGCAATCAGCCCCAGCATTTT
TRBJ1-2,NA,TRBD1,TRBV13,CASSPRGFKEYGYTF,TGTGCCAGCAGCCCCAGGGGGTTCAAGGAGTATGGCTACACCTTC
TRBJ2-7,NA,TRBD2,TRBV7-8,CASSLSPGLAGDYEQYF,TGTGCCAGCAGCTTGTCCCCGGGACTAGCGGGGGACTACGAGCAGTACTTC
TRBJ2-3,NA,NA,TRBV6-6,CASSYGRDKSTDTQYF,TGTGCCAGCAGTTACGGAAGGGACAAGAGCACAGATACGCAGTATTTT
TRBJ2-2,NA,NA,TRBV2,CASSDTAPGELFF,TGTGCCAGCAGCGACACAGCCCCCGGGGAGCTGTTTTTT
TRBJ1-6,NA,TRBD1,TRBV18,CASSPQGQGLHSPLHF,TGTGCCAGCTCACCCCAGGGACAGGGACTTCACTCACCCCTCCACTTT
TRBJ1-3,NA,NA,TRBV20-1,CSASARGAFRGNTIYF,TGCAGTGCTAGTGCCCGGGGGGCGTTTAGAGGAAACACCATATATTTT
TRBJ2-3,NA,TRBD2,TRBV9,CASSVGLADTDTQYF,TGTGCCAGCAGCGTAGGTCTAGCGGACACAGATACGCAGTATTTT
TRBJ2-7,NA,NA,TRBV4-2,CASSQDLTVGSEQYF,TGTGCCAGCAGCCAAGATTTAACAGTCGGATCCGAGCAGTACTTC
TRBJ2-7,NA,TRBD1,TRBV5-1,CASSPQGVSYEQYF,TGCGCCAGCAGCCCCCAGGGGGTCTCCTACGAGCAGTACTTC
TRBJ2-5,NA,NA,TRBV30,CAWSVLWGGRSETQYF,TGTGCCTGGAGTGTTTTGTGGGGGGGCCGGAGTGAGACCCAGTACTTC
TRBJ2-5,NA,NA,TRBV3-1/TRBV3-2,CASSQEGAGVFETQYF,TGTGCCAGCAGCCAAGAAGGGGCAGGGGTTTTTGAGACCCAGTACTTC
TRBJ2-7,NA,TRBD1,TRBV7-9,CASSLTGTDLREQYF,TGTGCCAGCAGTCTAACCGGGACAGACCTTCGCGAGCAGTACTTC
TRBJ1-1,NA,TRBD1,TRBV5-1,CASSLRDRGTEAFF,TGCGCCAGCAGCCTCCGGGACAGGGGGACTGAAGCTTTCTTT
TRBJ2-4,NA,TRBD1,TRBV18,CASSLEDQGAKGIQYF,TGTGCCAGCTCACTCGAAGACCAGGGGGCGAAAGGGATTCAGTACTTC
TRBJ1-2,NA,NA,TRBV7-2,CASSPQVNYGYTF,TGTGCCAGCAGCCCACAGGTTAACTATGGCTACACCTTC
TRBJ1-3,NA,TRBD1,TRBV5-1,CASSFTGDPGNTIYF,TGCGCCAGCAGCTTTACAGGGGATCCTGGAAACACCATATATTTT
TRBJ2-2,NA,TRBD2,TRBV11-3,CASSALSGRNTGELFF,TGTGCCAGCAGCGCTCTTAGCGGGAGGAACACCGGGGAGCTGTTTTTT
TRBJ1-1,NA,TRBD1,TRBV19,CASSYTGADTEAFF,TGTGCCAGTAGTTATACAGGGGCCGACACTGAAGCTTTCTTT
TRBJ2-5,NA,NA,TRBV7-2,CASSPQYQETQYF,TGTGCCAGCAGCCCCCAGTACCAAGAGACCCAGTACTTC
TRBJ2-3,NA,TRBD2,TRBV6-1,CASSDLAGGADTQYF,TGTGCCAGCAGTGATCTAGCGGGGGGGGCAGATACGCAGTATTTT
TRBJ1-2,few,NA,TRBV5-1,CASSLALTVGGYTF,TGCGCCAGCAGCTTGGCGTTGACAGTCGGAGGCTACACCTTC
TRBJ2-5,NA,NA,TRBV7-9,CASSLRGRGETQYF,TGTGCCAGCAGCTTAAGAGGGCGGGGAGAGACCCAGTACTTC
TRBJ2-3,NA,NA,TRBV27,CASRTGGDTQYF,TGTGCCAGTAGGACCGGGGGAGATACGCAGTATTTT
TRBJ1-4,few,NA,TRBV28,CASRRPLDRATNEKLFF,TGTGCCAGCAGGCGTCCCCTTGACAGAGCAACTAATGAAAAACTGTTTTTT
TRBJ1-2,NA,NA,TRBV5-4,CASSQVLQDGYTF,TGTGCCAGCAGCCAAGTATTGCAGGATGGCTACACCTTC
TRBJ1-5,NA,TRBD1,TRBV4-1,CASSQDGQGDQPQHF,TGCGCCAGCAGCCAAGACGGGCAGGGGGACCAGCCCCAGCATTTT
TRBJ2-7,NA,TRBD2,TRBV6-2/TRBV6-3,CASSYKASGDREQYF,TGTGCCAGCAGTTACAAGGCTAGCGGGGACCGCGAGCAGTACTTC
TRBJ1-2,NA,NA,TRBV7-2,CASSSPGRTYGYTF,TGTGCCAGCAGCTCCCCCGGGAGGACCTATGGCTACACCTTC
TRBJ1-2,NA,TRBD1,TRBV25-1,CASSELDRGTEGYTF,TGTGCCAGCAGTGAATTGGACAGGGGGACGGAGGGCTACACCTTC
TRBJ2-1,NA,TRBD2,TRBV9,CASSVNPSGGYNEQFF,TGTGCCAGCAGCGTGAACCCTAGCGGGGGATACAATGAGCAGTTCTTC
TRBJ1-3,NA,NA,TRBV19,CASSILQASGNTIYF,TGTGCCAGTAGTATTTTGCAGGCCTCTGGAAACACCATATATTTT
TRBJ1-6,once,NA,TRBV4-3,CASSLIHAGMVSPLHF,TGCGCCAGCAGCCTCATACACGCAGGGATGGTTTCACCCCTCCACTTT
TRBJ2-1,NA,TRBD1,TRBV11-2,CASSLGDRGHHNEQFF,TGTGCCAGCAGCTTAGGGGACAGGGGGCATCACAATGAGCAGTTCTTC
TRBJ2-7,NA,NA,TRBV18,CASSQGGGTDWGEQYF,TGTGCCAGCTCACAAGGGGGGGGTACCGACTGGGGCGAGCAGTACTTC
TRBJ1-5,NA,NA,TRBV10-3,CATSRDLTNQPQHF,TGTGCCACCAGTCGGGATTTGACCAATCAGCCCCAGCATTTT
TRBJ1-5,NA,NA,TRBV7-2,CASSLARSGNQPQHF,TGTGCCAGCAGCTTAGCTCGCAGTGGCAATCAGCCCCAGCATTTT
TRBJ2-1,NA,TRBD1,TRBV11-2,CASSLVFGTAYNEQFF,TGTGCCAGCAGCTTAGTCTTTGGGACAGCGTACAATGAGCAGTTCTTC
TRBJ1-2,NA,NA,TRBV30,CAWSVGDLRAGGYTF,TGTGCCTGGAGTGTAGGAGACTTGCGAGCGGGGGGCTACACCTTC
TRBJ1-1,NA,NA,TRBV28,CASRPTTGWNTEAFF,TGTGCCAGCAGACCCACGACAGGTTGGAACACTGAAGCTTTCTTT
TRBJ1-5,once,TRBD1,TRBV24-1,CATKDRGPRCNQPQHF,TGTGCCACCAAGGACAGGGGGCCGCGTTGCAATCAGCCCCAGCATTTT
TRBJ2-7,NA,NA,TRBV7-2,CASSLVSDTNYEQYF,TGTGCCAGCAGCTTAGTTTCTGACACCAACTACGAGCAGTACTTC
TRBJ2-2,once,TRBD1,TRBV24-1,CATSDHRGRLTGELFF,TGTGCCACCAGTGATCACAGGGGGCGGCTAACCGGGGAGCTGTTTTTT
TRBJ2-3,NA,TRBD2,TRBV4-3,CASSPSPGGLATDTQYF,TGCGCCAGCAGCCCCTCCCCCGGGGGGTTAGCCACAGATACGCAGTATTTT
TRBJ2-7,few,NA,TRBV5-1,CASRVRESYEQYF,TGCGCCAGCCGAGTGAGAGAGAGCTACGAGCAGTACTTC
TRBJ2-1,NA,TRBD2,TRBV10-3,CAITQGLAGGPTSSYNEQFF,TGTGCCATCACTCAGGGGTTAGCGGGGGGCCCCACGAGCTCCTACAATGAGCAGTTCTTC
TRBJ2-7,NA,TRBD1,TRBV5-8,CASSLGPGQGNEQYF,TGTGCCAGCAGCTTGGGACCGGGACAGGGGAACGAGCAGTACTTC
TRBJ1-1,NA,NA,TRBV19,CASSIENSLLTEAFF,TGTGCCAGTAGTATAGAAAACTCGCTACTCACTGAAGCTTTCTTT
TRBJ2-6,NA,TRBD1,TRBV6-2/TRBV6-3,CASSSDRGSPISGANVLTF,TGTGCCAGCAGCTCTGACAGGGGGTCGCCAATCTCTGGGGCCAACGTCCTGACTTTC
TRBJ1-6,NA,NA,TRBV30,CAREQGSDNSPLHF,TGTGCCCGGGAACAGGGATCCGATAATTCACCCCTCCACTTT
TRBJ2-7,NA,NA,TRBV3-1/TRBV3-2,CASSQVRAYEQYF,TGTGCCAGCAGCCAAGTAAGAGCCTACGAGCAGTACTTC
TRBJ2-3,NA,NA,TRBV4-1,CASTRGITLGTDTQYF,TGCGCCAGCACCCGCGGTATAACCCTGGGTACAGATACGCAGTATTTT
TRBJ2-7,NA,NA,TRBV7-8,CASSLVAGAGYEQYF,TGTGCCAGCAGCTTAGTGGCAGGCGCAGGCTACGAGCAGTACTTC